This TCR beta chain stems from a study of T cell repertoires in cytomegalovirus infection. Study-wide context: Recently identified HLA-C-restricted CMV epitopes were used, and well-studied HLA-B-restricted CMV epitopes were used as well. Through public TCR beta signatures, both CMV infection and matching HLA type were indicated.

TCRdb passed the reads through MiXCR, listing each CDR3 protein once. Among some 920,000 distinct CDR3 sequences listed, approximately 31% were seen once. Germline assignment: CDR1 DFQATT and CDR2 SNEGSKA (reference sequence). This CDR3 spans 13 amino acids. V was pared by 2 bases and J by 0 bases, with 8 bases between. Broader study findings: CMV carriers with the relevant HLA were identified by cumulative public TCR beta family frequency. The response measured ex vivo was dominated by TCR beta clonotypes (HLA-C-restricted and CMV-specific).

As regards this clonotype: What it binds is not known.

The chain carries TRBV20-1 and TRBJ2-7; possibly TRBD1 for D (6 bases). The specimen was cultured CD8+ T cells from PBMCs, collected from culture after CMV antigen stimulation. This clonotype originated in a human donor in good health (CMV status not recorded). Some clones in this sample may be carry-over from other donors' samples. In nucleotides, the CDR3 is TGCAGTGCTAGATGGACAGACTCCTACGAGCAGTACGTC. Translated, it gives CSARWTDSYEQYV.